Shown below are 5 T cell receptor beta chains from a single sample sequenced in a study of early T cells in non-severe SARS-CoV-2 infection listed by TCRdb under 2021. The library was produced with 5' RACE. The sequencer was a NextSeq 500. The public reads were run again by TCRdb, first through fastp at Q25 and then through MiXCR, and only productive beta chains were kept. Merged by CDR3 protein, the rows form single entries marked with the most common genes and DNA. For this sample the table gives fewer than 30,000 distinct CDR3 sequences, of which roughly 4.1% were detected only once. 5.6% of the sample is taken by the ten largest. The material sequenced was whole blood. The source is an adult who was a healthcare worker with PCR-confirmed SARS-CoV-2 infection or an uninfected control (not recorded which).

Ten or more counts support this clonotype. The chain couples TRBV19 to TRBJ1-5; D gene ambiguous. The CDR3 has 14 amino acids. V was shortened by 5 bases and J by 4 bases, with 12 bases between the two germline ends. CDR1 is LNHDA, CDR2 SQIVND, per germline (reference sequence). The CDR3 protein is CASSWGLWNQPQHF. The CDR3 DNA reads TGTGCCAGTAGTTGGGGTCTTTGGAATCAGCCCCAGCATTTT.

This clonotype showed up just a few times. The V and J genes are TRBV5-6 and TRBJ2-3; 10 bases agree with TRBD1. There are 15 residues in the CDR3. Germline trimming cut 3 bases from V and 5 bases from J; bases unmatched to any gene: 6. Germline lookup yields CDR1 SGHDT and CDR2 YYEEEE. The CDR3 DNA sequence: TGTGCCAGCAGCTACCGGGACAGGGGTAAAGATACGCAGTATTTT. This translates into CASSYRDRGKDTQYF. The full variable domain, rest sourced from reference TRBV5-6 and TRBJ2-3, is DAGVTQSPTHLIKTRGQQVTLRCSPKSGHDTVSWYQQALGQGPQFIFQYYEEEERQRGNFPDRFSGHQFPNYSSELNVNALLLGDSALYLCASSYRDRGKDTQYFGPGTRLTVL.

There are many counts of this clonotype. The V call is TRBV5-1, the J call TRBJ2-2, with 7 bases identical to TRBD1. CDR3 length equals 15 residues. In germline, CDR1 is SGHRS, CDR2 YFSETQ. Losses at the gene ends were 1 base for V and 7 bases for J; bases not matched to a gene: 7. The CDR3 sequence: CASSLFAGGDGELFF. The CDR3 DNA reads TGCGCCAGCAGCTTGTTCGCAGGGGGTGACGGGGAGCTGTTTTTT.

The table lists this clonotype with many counts. The CDR3 here is CSVETGRGETQYF. In DNA form, the CDR3 reads TGCAGCGTTGAAACGGGCAGGGGTGAGACCCAGTACTTC. The V call is TRBV29-1, the J call TRBJ2-5, with a weak D call TRBD1 (6 bases). Germline CDR1 SQVTM, CDR2 ANQGSEA. This CDR3 is 13 amino acids long. V was trimmed by 2 bases and J by 5 bases, leaving 12 bases between them.

In this sample, this clonotype turned up many times. The chain joins TRBV18 to TRBJ1-5, with a weak D call TRBD1 (6 bases). CDR3 size: 15 residues. Germline lookup yields CDR1 KGHSH and CDR2 LQKENI. The germline V and J ends were trimmed by 3 bases and 0 bases, with 9 bases remaining between them. The CDR3 coding sequence is TGTGCCAGCTCACCGCAGGGGCATAGCAATCAGCCCCAGCATTTT. The encoded protein is CASSPQGHSNQPQHF. Based on the CDR3 plus reference TRBV18 and TRBJ1-5, the full variable domain is NAGVMQNPRHLVRRRGQEARLRCSPMKGHSHVYWYRQLPEEGLKFMVYLQKENIIDESGMPKERFSAEFPKEGPSILRIQQVVRGDSAAYFCASSPQGHSNQPQHFGDGTRLSIL.